This TCR beta chain emerged from a study of blood T cell repertoires in COVID-19. Clones were read by immunoSEQ multiplex PCR, and TCRdb kept only the in-frame ones, dropping some. In the table there are just under 85,000 clones, about 83% of which are singletons. V dropped 0 bases and J dropped 7 bases, with 16 bases sitting between them. This CDR3 is 15 amino acids long. Germline CDR1 reads MNHEY; CDR2 reads SVGAGI. J is TRBJ2-7 and V is TRBV6-5, with D possibly TRBD2 on 6 matching bases. The sequenced sample consisted of peripheral blood. The receptor was isolated from a woman aged 80 or older with acute or convalescent COVID-19. This CDR3 is CASSYSIAARSEQYF. Written as DNA, the CDR3 is TGTGCCAGCAGTTACTCGATAGCGGCCCGGAGTGAGCAGTACTTC.